This T cell receptor (beta chain) was retrieved from a study of blood T cell repertoires in COVID-19. In the source study's methods: Amplification of reference gene primers provided the estimated nucleated cell counts. Here immunoSEQ multiplex PCR was the method, and the copy in TCRdb shows in-frame clones only, minus some. V, J and clone size are those of that table, while D and trimming were read from the DNA. The sample consists of about 64,000 clones, around 83% of them appearing once. The germline V gene has CDR1 SGHRS and CDR2 YFSETQ. The ends were cut back, 0 bases at V and 4 bases at J, with 12 bases in the middle. The CDR3 is 15 amino acids.

The sequencing sample was made of peripheral blood. The chain combines TRBV5-1 with TRBJ2-3, with D possibly being TRBD1 (6 bases). The TCR originated in a human donor in a cohort sampled during active COVID-19. The CDR3 DNA follows: TGCGCCAGCAGCTTGGTCTGGGGGCCCTCAGATACGCAGTATTTT. Amino acids: CASSLVWGPSDTQYF.